This T cell receptor (beta chain) was sequenced for a study of molecular identifiers for immune sequencing clone quantification. Study information: In replicates, RNA from roughly 21,000 or 96,000 naive CD8 cells was split five ways, four sequenced. Study-wide results and caveats: Over 97% of effector molecules, yet under 1% of naive-cell molecules, were held by clones above 20 RNA copies.

Comment on this clonotype: Its cognate antigen is unknown.

TCRdb redid the calling of the PCR reads with MiXCR, one entry per CDR3 protein. This sample yields 400,000 to 600,000 distinct CDR3 sequences, of which about 22% are seen a single time; approximately 0.84% belongs to the top ten. CDR3 length: 17 residues. From germline, CDR1 is LGHDT and CDR2 YNNKEL (reference sequence). V lost 1 base and J lost 1; bases outside the gene matches: 5. Libraries of naive CD8 T cells were made from roughly 20,000 to 1,000,000 sorted cells. They used 10%, 30% or 50% RNA. Sequencing used naive CD8+ T cells from blood, with Jurkat cell RNA spiked in. The subset here: FACS-sorted CD8+CD4-CCR7+CD45RA+ naive T cells. The receptor comes from a human donor in good health. Some libraries in this study had Jurkat cell RNA spiked in. V and J are TRBV3-1 and TRBJ2-3, with 10 bases matching TRBD2. The CDR3 sequence is CASSQVPLAGGTDTQYF. The CDR3 nucleotides are TGTGCCAGCAGCCAAGTTCCTCTAGCGGGGGGCACAGATACGCAGTATTTT.